The T cell receptor (beta chain) described here comes from a study of OX40 agonist ivuxolimab in advanced cancers. With respect to the entire study: The costimulatory receptor OX40 (CD134) was targeted by ivuxolimab, a fully human IgG2 agonistic monoclonal antibody. Intravenous ivuxolimab was administered to patients every 2 weeks at six dose levels: 0.01, 0.1, 0.3, 1.5, 3 and 10 mg/kg. Among the approximately 50 dose-escalation patients, about 19 had hepatocellular carcinoma, roughly 15 melanoma, 9 renal cell carcinoma and 9 head and neck cancer. In the dose-escalation cohort, 70% to 85% of patients were male, and the mean age was approximately 60 years, with a range of about 23 to 90. Patients were allowed to have had prior anti-PD-1, anti-PD-L1 or anti-CTLA-4 therapy, and around 43% of the dose-escalation patients had been treated with checkpoint inhibitors. Partial responses occurred in three dose-escalation patients, of whom one had hepatocellular carcinoma and two had cutaneous melanoma. Peripheral TCRbeta sequencing was intended to test whether TCR sequence diversity was altered and clonal T-cell expansion was caused by ivuxolimab. The paper describes the monotherapy dose-escalation part (N of about 54 patients) of the phase I trial of ivuxolimab.

Genomic DNA was extracted from sorted cells for sequencing of the TCRbeta CDR3 region. The immunoSEQ Assay was used to sequence the TCRbeta CDR3 regions. As stored in TCRdb, this immuneACCESS dataset retains in-frame rearrangements with V and J assigned. A fraction of the clones does not appear; measured against another copy, unresolved V genes explain less than half of the discrepancy, and the remainder lacks a known reason. The sample includes tens of thousands of clones, with around 80% observed a single time. The ten largest clonotypes hold roughly 25% of the sample. The trial excluded patients who had a history of autoimmune disease or were on systemic immunosuppression. In every dose cohort, peripheral blood was drawn for TCR sequencing at baseline, cycle 4 day 1, and cycle 7 day 1. Samples were obtained from an open-label, multicenter, first-in-human phase I dose-escalation trial of ivuxolimab. Adults with locally advanced or metastatic melanoma, renal cell, hepatocellular, or head and neck squamous cell carcinoma were enrolled in the trial. CD4+ and CD8+ T cells were sorted separately from peripheral blood before TCR sequencing.

Relative to germline, V is missing 5 bases and J is missing 7 bases, with 7 bases of the junction outside any gene match. The CDR3 has 13 amino acids, counting the end cysteine and phenylalanine. Solely the CDR3 DNA is kept, with 39 bases framed from the first base. The germline V gene yields MNHNS for CDR1 and SASEGT for CDR2. Results and caveats for the whole study, not just this receptor: The antigen specificity of the peripheral T cells that underwent clonal expansion was not determined. Low levels of normalized T-cell clonal expansion were also shown by some nonresponding patients. At doses of 0.1 to 3.0 mg/kg, clonal expansion of both CD4+ and CD8+ T cells in blood was seen between baseline and week 6. After ivuxolimab, CD8+ T cells had more expanded clones than CD4+ T cells on average. In the 0.1-3.0 mg/kg groups, partial responders had among the lowest normalized peripheral clonal expansion, particularly in CD8+ T cells.

About this clone itself: Its antigen specificity is not known. No base quality information exists; no much larger clone differs at one position.

Source: CD4+ or CD8+ T cells sorted from blood, taken in a trial of the OX40 agonist ivuxolimab. The sequence is built from TRBV6-1 and TRBJ2-7; the junction holds 8 bases that match TRBD1. The clonotype was recovered from an adult with an advanced solid tumor such as melanoma, head and neck, liver or kidney cancer. The CDR3 region: CASSLDRALEQYF. The bases are TGTGCCAGCAGTCTGGACAGGGCCCTAGAGCAGTACTTC.